This entry lists 17 T cell receptor beta chains sequenced from one sample in a study of shared T cell receptors in the human thymus. Here immunoSEQ multiplex PCR was the method, and the copy in TCRdb shows in-frame clones only, minus some. This sample has roughly 68,000 clones, with 90% to 95% found just once. The sample was thymocytes. All receptors come from a human donor.

This clone was seen a single time. The chain couples TRBV6-5 to TRBJ1-1, with D uncertain. Trimming removed 5 bases from V and 2 bases from J, with 12 bases in between. CDR1 is MNHEY, CDR2 SVGAGI, per germline. The CDR3 runs 14 residues. CDR3 region: CASSDLRANTEAFF. In DNA form, the CDR3 reads TGTGCCAGCAGTGACCTTAGGGCAAACACTGAAGCTTTCTTT.

The V gene is TRBV4-2, the J gene TRBJ2-4; unclear D gene. Trimming stripped 5 bases from V and 7 bases from J, with 18 bases between. Germline lookup yields CDR1 LGHNA and CDR2 YNFKEQ. The CDR3 runs to 15 residues. In nucleotides, the CDR3 is TGTGCCAGCAGCTTGGACCCACCCCTTCAGAACATTCAGTACTTC. Translated, it gives CASSLDPPLQNIQYF.

This clone showed up just once. In nucleotides, the CDR3 is TGTGCCAGCAGCTTGCGGGGGGGTAGCAATCAGCCCCAGCATTTT. Residues: CASSLRGGSNQPQHF. J is TRBJ1-5 and V is TRBV5-6; weak D call: TRBD1 (5 bases). V dropped 1 base and J dropped 0 bases, with 8 bases sitting between them. Germline V lookup: CDR1 SGHDT, CDR2 YYEEEE. This CDR3 region has 15 residues. The variable domain in full, completed from reference TRBV5-6 and TRBJ1-5, reads DAGVTQSPTHLIKTRGQQVTLRCSPKSGHDTVSWYQQALGQGPQFIFQYYEEEERQRGNFPDRFSGHQFPNYSSELNVNALLLGDSALYLCASSLRGGSNQPQHFGDGTRLSIL.

This clone is a singleton in its sample. The chain combines TRBV6-6 with TRBJ2-2, with TRBD2 matching over 9 bases. Germline values: CDR1 MNHNY, CDR2 SVGAGI (reference sequence). The CDR3 extends over 15 amino acids. J lost 0 bases, V lost 10 bases, and 6 bases had no gene match. The CDR3 loop is CATLLAGANTGELFF. The CDR3 DNA follows: TGTGCCACCTTATTAGCGGGGGCGAACACCGGGGAGCTGTTTTTT.

The genes are TRBV4-1 and TRBJ2-7; possible D gene TRBD2, 6 bases. The CDR3 is 15 residues long. Germline CDR1 is MGHRA and CDR2 is YSYEKL. V was shortened by 4 bases and J by 4 bases, with 17 bases between the two germline ends. The CDR3 DNA reads TGCGCCAGCAGCCTTAGAACAGGTGCGGGGTACGAGCAGTACTTC. Translating it yields CASSLRTGAGYEQYF.

This chain links TRBV28 with TRBJ2-2, with D possibly TRBD1 on 6 matching bases. Per germline, CDR1 MDHEN and CDR2 SYDVKM. The CDR3 has 14 amino acids. V lost 4 bases and J 5 bases, leaving 11 bases between the germline ends. CDR3 loop: CASSSTGRTGELFF. CDR3 bases: TGTGCCAGCAGTTCAACAGGGAGAACCGGGGAGCTGTTTTTT. The full variable domain, in which reference TRBV28 and TRBJ2-2 provide the parts outside the CDR3, is DVKVTQSSRYLVKRTGEKVFLECVQDMDHENMFWYRQDPGLGLRLIYFSYDVKMKEKGDIPEGYSVSREKKERFSLILESASTNQTSMYLCASSSTGRTGELFFGEGSRLTVL.

V gene TRBV7-4 combines with J gene TRBJ2-2; 7 nucleotides align to TRBD1. Germline values: CDR1 SGHVT, CDR2 SQSDAQ. The CDR3 has 16 residues. After removal of 3 bases from V and 0 bases from J, the junction contained 4 bases not matched to a gene. CDR3 in DNA: TGTGCCAGCAGCTTCCGGGACAGCGCGAACACCGGGGAGCTGTTTTTT. This codes for CASSFRDSANTGELFF.

The chain couples TRBV28 to TRBJ2-3, with a tentative D call TRBD1 (5 bases). The CDR3 sequence is 14 residues long. Germline assignment: CDR1 MDHEN and CDR2 SYDVKM. V lost 6 bases, J lost 2 bases, and 12 bases lay in between. CDR3 in amino acids: CASRSQGLTDTQYF. CDR3 nucleotide sequence: TGTGCCAGCAGGTCGCAGGGCCTCACAGATACGCAGTATTTT.

J is TRBJ2-3 and V is TRBV15, with D unclear. The CDR3 loop spans 13 amino acids. Germline CDR1 LNHNV, CDR2 YYDKDF (reference sequence). V gave up 5 bases and J gave up 4 bases, with 10 bases separating them. The CDR3 DNA is TGTGCCACCAGCCCGGATTATTCAGATACGCAGTATTTT. Its translation: CATSPDYSDTQYF.

The J gene is TRBJ2-5, the V gene TRBV15; 7 bases are shared with TRBD2. V trimming: 5 bases; J trimming: 4 bases; junction bases outside the gene matches: 10. This CDR3 region has 15 residues. The germline V gene encodes CDR1 LNHNV and CDR2 YYDKDF (reference sequence). This CDR3 is CATSWRAGSGETQYF. For the CDR3, the DNA is TGTGCCACCAGCTGGAGAGCGGGGTCGGGAGAGACCCAGTACTTC.

This sequence joins TRBV10-3 and TRBJ2-3; the match to TRBD2 covers 11 bases. V shed 6 bases, J shed 0 bases, and the junction held 8 bases outside the gene matches. Germline lookup yields CDR1 ENHRY and CDR2 SYGVKD. This CDR3 comprises 17 residues. CDR3 nucleotides: TGTGCCATCAGCGAGCGGACTAGCGGGCTAAGCACAGATACGCAGTATTTT. Its protein is CAISERTSGLSTDTQYF.

V and J are TRBV4-2 and TRBJ1-1; D might be TRBD1 (6 bases). This CDR3 contains 19 residues. Trimming pared 1 base from V and 2 bases from J, leaving 23 bases between. The V gene's germline CDR1 is LGHNA and CDR2 YNFKEQ. The CDR3 coding sequence is TGTGCCAGCAGCCAAGCCCGAAGGGGGGGCCCCAAGATTAACACTGAAGCTTTCTTT. This gives the protein CASSQARRGGPKINTEAFF.

This chain links TRBV5-1 with TRBJ2-1; D gene unclear. CDR3 length: 16 amino acids. Trimming took 3 bases from V and 1 from J, leaving 14 bases between them. CDR1 and CDR2 from the germline V gene are SGHRS and YFSETQ. CDR3 protein: CASSSICWGSYNEQFF. The CDR3 DNA sequence: TGCGCCAGCAGCTCCATTTGTTGGGGTTCCTACAATGAGCAGTTCTTC.

The V gene is TRBV4-1, the J gene TRBJ2-7, with D possibly being TRBD1 or TRBD2 (5 bases each). This CDR3 spans 14 amino acids. Germline values: CDR1 MGHRA, CDR2 YSYEKL. Trimming cost V 1 base and J 2 bases, with 9 bases left between them. CDR3 sequence: CASSQVSGPYEQYF. The CDR3 DNA sequence: TGCGCCAGCAGCCAAGTTTCGGGGCCCTACGAGCAGTACTTC.

The V call is TRBV7-6, the J call TRBJ2-1, with 7 bases identical to TRBD2. CDR3 length equals 17 residues. V dropped 4 bases and J dropped 4; count of bases not matched to a gene: 13. Germline V gene data show CDR1 as SGHVS and CDR2 as FNYEAQ. In DNA form, the CDR3 reads TGTGCCAGCAGCTCGAGGTTAATAGCGGGTCCTTACAATGAGCAGTTCTTC. Its protein product is CASSSRLIAGPYNEQFF.

This chain links TRBV18 with TRBJ1-3; D gene uncertain. Germline CDR1 KGHSH, CDR2 LQKENI. Trimming removed 0 bases from V and 0 bases from J, with 6 bases in between. The CDR3 runs 15 residues. The DNA for the CDR3 is TGTGCCAGCTCACCACCCCGTCCCTCTGGAAACACCATATATTTT. Translation gives CASSPPRPSGNTIYF.

V gene TRBV2 combines with J gene TRBJ2-5; 7 bases line up with TRBD2. Germline trimming cut 11 bases from V and 6 bases from J; bases unmatched to any gene: 12. CDR1 and CDR2 from the germline V gene are SNHLY and FYNNEI. This CDR3 contains 13 residues. The CDR3 region is CAGGEGNRQTQYF. The CDR3 DNA reads as TGTGCCGGCGGGGAGGGAAATAGACAGACCCAGTACTTC.